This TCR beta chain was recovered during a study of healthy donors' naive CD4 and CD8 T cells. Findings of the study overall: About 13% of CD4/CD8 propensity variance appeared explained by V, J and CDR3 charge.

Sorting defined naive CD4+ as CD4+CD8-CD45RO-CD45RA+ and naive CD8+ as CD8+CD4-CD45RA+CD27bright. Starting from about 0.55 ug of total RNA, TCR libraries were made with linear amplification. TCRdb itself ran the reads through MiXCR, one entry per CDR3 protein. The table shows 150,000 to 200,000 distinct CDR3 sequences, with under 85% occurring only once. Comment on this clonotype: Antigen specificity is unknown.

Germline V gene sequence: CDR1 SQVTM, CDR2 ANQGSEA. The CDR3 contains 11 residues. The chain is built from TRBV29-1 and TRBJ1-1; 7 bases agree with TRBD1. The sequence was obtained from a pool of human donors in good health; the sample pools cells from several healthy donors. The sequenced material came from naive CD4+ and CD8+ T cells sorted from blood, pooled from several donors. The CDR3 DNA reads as TGCGGCGCCGCAGGGGGTACTGAAGCTTTCTTT. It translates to CGAAGGTEAFF.